The rows below give T cell receptor beta chains drawn from one sample of a study of T cell responses to AZD1222 COVID-19 vaccine. Some clones are missing from TCRdb's copy, which holds only in-frame ones; the method was immunoSEQ multiplex PCR. Here the sample spans 80,000 or so clones, around three quarters being singletons. Sample: peripheral blood, taken 28 days after the second dose of the MenACWY control vaccine. These receptor sequences come from an adult who received the MenACWY meningococcal vaccine as a control. Both conserved end residues are part of each CDR3. The D gene is left open where the match is weak. A clone size is listed for some rows: how often the clone was seen (once, few, many), or a class if it is expanded.

size: NA; D: TRBD1; J: TRBJ1-5; V: TRBV2; CDR3: CASSMGQNNQPQHF; DNA: TGTGCCAGCAGTATGGGACAGAACAATCAGCCCCAGCATTTT
size: NA; D: NA; J: TRBJ2-3; V: TRBV11-2; CDR3: CASSQGGDTQYF; DNA: TGTGCCAGCAGCCAGGGGGGAGATACGCAGTATTTT
size: NA; D: NA; J: TRBJ1-5; V: TRBV19; CDR3: CASSAQGNLNQPQHF; DNA: TGTGCCAGTAGTGCGCAGGGAAACCTCAATCAGCCCCAGCATTTT
size: once; D: TRBD1; J: TRBJ2-7; V: TRBV9; CDR3: CASSQGQGSTYEQYF; DNA: TGTGCCAGCAGCCAGGGACAGGGGAGCACCTACGAGCAGTACTTC
size: few; D: NA; J: TRBJ1-1; V: TRBV5-1; CDR3: CASSLDGNEAFF; DNA: TGCGCCAGCAGCTTGGACGGGAATGAAGCTTTCTTT
size: NA; D: NA; J: TRBJ2-1; V: TRBV7-2; CDR3: CASSLSHGGSYNEQFF; DNA: TGTGCCAGCAGCTTGAGCCACGGGGGAAGTTACAATGAGCAGTTCTTC
size: NA; D: NA; J: TRBJ2-5; V: TRBV5-5; CDR3: CASSLAEKEQYF; DNA: TGTGCCAGCAGCTTGGCCGAGAAAGAACAGTACTTC
size: NA; D: TRBD1; J: TRBJ1-1; V: TRBV9; CDR3: CASSVEPGGTEAFF; DNA: TGTGCCAGCAGCGTAGAGCCAGGGGGCACTGAAGCTTTCTTT
size: NA; D: NA; J: TRBJ1-2; V: TRBV7-2; CDR3: CASSLLTGPGYGYTF; DNA: TGTGCCAGCAGCTTACTAACAGGGCCTGGCTATGGCTACACCTTC
size: NA; D: NA; J: TRBJ2-3; V: TRBV11-2; CDR3: CASSLKEVSSGTDTQYF; DNA: TGTGCCAGCAGCTTAAAAGAAGTCTCCTCGGGCACAGATACGCAGTATTTT
size: medium-sized; D: NA; J: TRBJ2-1; V: TRBV12-5; CDR3: CASGLVVGPTYNEQFF; DNA: TGTGCTAGTGGTTTGGTAGTGGGACCAACCTACAATGAGCAGTTCTTC
size: NA; D: NA; J: TRBJ1-2; V: TRBV6-1; CDR3: CASSEGRSYGYTF; DNA: TGTGCCAGCAGTGAGGGACGGAGCTATGGCTACACCTTC
size: NA; D: NA; J: TRBJ1-2; V: TRBV28; CDR3: CATSPPGMDYGYTF; DNA: TGTGCCACCTCGCCCCCGGGAATGGACTATGGCTACACCTTC
size: NA; D: NA; J: TRBJ2-2; V: TRBV4-2; CDR3: CASSQVEGVSGELFF; DNA: TGTGCCAGCAGCCAAGTAGAAGGGGTATCCGGGGAGCTGTTTTTT
size: NA; D: NA; J: TRBJ1-1; V: TRBV4-3; CDR3: CASSQDLGRSNTEAFF; DNA: TGCGCCAGCAGCCAAGATCTTGGCCGGTCGAACACTGAAGCTTTCTTT
size: NA; D: NA; J: TRBJ2-7; V: TRBV6-5; CDR3: CASTAGVYEQYF; DNA: TGTGCCAGCACAGCAGGAGTCTACGAGCAGTACTTC
size: few; D: NA; J: TRBJ2-5; V: TRBV30; CDR3: CAWSTGTQETQYF; DNA: TGTGCCTGGAGTACCGGGACCCAAGAGACCCAGTACTTC
size: NA; D: NA; J: TRBJ2-1; V: TRBV19; CDR3: CASSRVPNEQFF; DNA: TGTGCCAGTAGTAGGGTCCCCAATGAGCAGTTCTTC
size: NA; D: NA; J: TRBJ1-4; V: TRBV6-5; CDR3: CASSYGRQNEKLFF; DNA: TGTGCCAGCAGTTACGGTCGGCAGAATGAAAAACTGTTTTTT
size: NA; D: NA; J: TRBJ2-5; V: TRBV6-6; CDR3: CASSYGAETQYF; DNA: TGTGCCAGCAGTTACGGAGCAGAGACCCAGTACTTC
size: NA; D: TRBD2; J: TRBJ2-1; V: TRBV19; CDR3: CASSIDGASGSRGANEQFF; DNA: TGTGCCAGTAGTATAGATGGAGCTAGCGGGAGCAGGGGGGCCAATGAGCAGTTCTTC
size: once; D: TRBD1; J: TRBJ2-2; V: TRBV5-4; CDR3: CASSPTGVANTGELFF; DNA: TGTGCCAGCAGCCCGACAGGGGTGGCGAACACCGGGGAGCTGTTTTTT
size: NA; D: NA; J: TRBJ2-3; V: TRBV2; CDR3: CASSGHSTDTQYF; DNA: TGTGCCAGCAGCGGACATAGCACAGATACGCAGTATTTT
size: NA; D: NA; J: TRBJ1-3; V: TRBV2; CDR3: CASSEGTFGNTIYF; DNA: TGTGCCAGCAGTGAAGGGACCTTTGGAAACACCATATATTTT
size: few; D: NA; J: TRBJ2-1; V: TRBV27; CDR3: CASSSPYTVGYNEQFF; DNA: TGTGCCAGCAGTTCTCCATACACCGTAGGCTACAATGAGCAGTTCTTC
size: NA; D: NA; J: TRBJ2-1; V: TRBV6-5; CDR3: CASSYRGELVNEQFF; DNA: TGTGCCAGCAGTTACCGAGGAGAACTGGTCAATGAGCAGTTCTTC
size: NA; D: NA; J: TRBJ2-7; V: TRBV3-1/TRBV3-2; CDR3: CASSNTYEQYF; DNA: TGTGCCAGCAGTAACACCTACGAGCAGTACTTC
size: NA; D: TRBD2; J: TRBJ2-7; V: TRBV3-1/TRBV3-2; CDR3: CASSHPSGGGYEQYF; DNA: TGTGCCAGCAGCCACCCTAGCGGGGGGGGGTACGAGCAGTACTTC
size: once; D: TRBD1; J: TRBJ1-2; V: TRBV30; CDR3: CAWSSHRGGGYTF; DNA: TGTGCCTGGAGTTCCCACAGGGGGGGTGGCTACACCTTC
size: NA; D: NA; J: TRBJ2-3; V: TRBV7-3; CDR3: CASSLSGSTDTQYF; DNA: TGTGCCAGCAGCTTATCCGGGAGCACAGATACGCAGTATTTT
size: few; D: TRBD1; J: TRBJ1-3; V: TRBV30; CDR3: CAWSGTGAVGNTIYF; DNA: TGTGCCTGGAGTGGGACAGGGGCCGTTGGAAACACCATATATTTT
size: NA; D: NA; J: TRBJ2-1; V: TRBV2; CDR3: CASSELTGPQFF; DNA: TGTGCCAGCAGTGAATTAACAGGCCCTCAGTTCTTC
size: NA; D: NA; J: TRBJ2-3; V: TRBV14; CDR3: CASSQGGTDTQYF; DNA: TGTGCCAGCAGCCAGGGGGGCACAGATACGCAGTATTTT
size: NA; D: NA; J: TRBJ2-6; V: TRBV28; CDR3: CASSSPSSGANVLTF; DNA: TGTGCCAGCAGTTCCCCCAGCTCTGGGGCCAACGTCCTGACTTTC
size: NA; D: NA; J: TRBJ2-6; V: TRBV19; CDR3: CASSTLGQTGANVLTF; DNA: TGTGCCAGTAGCACCCTAGGACAGACTGGGGCCAACGTCCTGACTTTC
size: once; D: TRBD1; J: TRBJ2-4; V: TRBV5-1; CDR3: CASSIRQGAGNIQYF; DNA: TGCGCCAGCAGCATAAGACAGGGGGCGGGAAACATTCAGTACTTC
size: NA; D: NA; J: TRBJ1-2; V: TRBV5-6; CDR3: CASSLVQEVVPLFGYTF; DNA: TGTGCCAGCAGCTTGGTACAAGAAGTGGTTCCATTATTTGGCTACACCTTC
size: NA; D: TRBD1; J: TRBJ1-1; V: TRBV30; CDR3: CAWVPGQGFRTEAFF; DNA: TGTGCCTGGGTCCCGGGACAGGGGTTTCGCACTGAAGCTTTCTTT
size: NA; D: NA; J: TRBJ1-5; V: TRBV5-5; CDR3: CASSSYSNQPQHF; DNA: TGTGCCAGCAGCTCGTATAGCAATCAGCCCCAGCATTTT
size: NA; D: TRBD1; J: TRBJ2-5; V: TRBV11-3; CDR3: CEHAPTGEEETQYF; DNA: TGTGAGCACGCCCCGACAGGGGAAGAGGAGACCCAGTACTTC
size: NA; D: NA; J: TRBJ1-2; V: TRBV7-2; CDR3: CASSRGGANYGYTF; DNA: TGTGCCAGCAGCCGGGGCGGGGCTAACTATGGCTACACCTTC
size: few; D: NA; J: TRBJ2-1; V: TRBV28; CDR3: CASSRLVPSDEQFF; DNA: TGTGCCAGCAGTCGACTAGTACCTTCCGATGAGCAGTTCTTC
size: NA; D: NA; J: TRBJ2-2; V: TRBV11-3; CDR3: CASSKIPGELFF; DNA: TGTGCCAGCAGCAAGATACCCGGGGAGCTGTTTTTT
size: NA; D: NA; J: TRBJ1-4; V: TRBV27; CDR3: CASSQQGANEKLFF; DNA: TGTGCCAGCAGTCAACAGGGAGCTAATGAAAAACTGTTTTTT
size: once; D: NA; J: TRBJ1-4; V: TRBV2; CDR3: CASSVLPLPIMGNEKLFF; DNA: TGTGCCAGCAGTGTCCTCCCCCTACCAATAATGGGTAATGAAAAACTGTTTTTT
size: NA; D: NA; J: TRBJ1-1; V: TRBV5-6; CDR3: CASSFVRRVNTEAFF; DNA: TGTGCCAGCAGCTTTGTACGCAGGGTGAACACTGAAGCTTTCTTT
size: NA; D: NA; J: TRBJ1-6; V: TRBV2; CDR3: CASHREITPLHF; DNA: TGTGCCAGCCACAGGGAAATTACACCCCTCCACTTT
size: NA; D: TRBD1; J: TRBJ1-1; V: TRBV6-5; CDR3: CATRRDSQKNTEAFF; DNA: TGTGCCACCCGCCGGGACAGCCAAAAGAACACTGAAGCTTTCTTT
size: NA; D: NA; J: TRBJ2-2; V: TRBV9; CDR3: CASSVGSGRGNTGELFF; DNA: TGTGCCAGCAGCGTAGGGTCCGGCAGGGGGAACACCGGGGAGCTGTTTTTT